This TCR beta chain emerged from a study of shared clonotypes between healthy human individuals. Regarding the study as a whole: Clonotypes that were shared across a handful of donors made up roughly 5% of naive CD4 clonotypes. Tissues were not sampled, only blood, and their repertoires likely differ. Clonotypes not shared had lower generation probabilities than those common to all four donors.

Among the donors, all were Caucasian adults who lived in Nashville, Tennessee. Notes on this clone: Its antigen is unknown.

The assay was immunoSEQ multiplex PCR, and TCRdb's table has in-frame clones only and misses some. The sample yields 2,500,000 or so clones, 93% seen once. This receptor was taken from a man younger than 35 in good health. Some clones in this sample may be carry-over from other donors' samples. The specimen sequenced was naive CD4+ T cells from PBMCs. Subset given: CD45RA+ positively selected.

CDR3 coding DNA: TGTGCCAGCAGTGTCTCTGGAAACACCATATATTTT. Protein sequence: CASSVSGNTIYF. The chain joins TRBV28 to TRBJ1-3; D is unresolved. The germline gives CDR1 MDHEN, CDR2 SYDVKM. The CDR3 runs to 12 residues. Trimming removed 5 bases at V and 0 bases at J, with 2 bases between.